This T cell receptor (beta chain) was captured in a study of blood T cell repertoires in COVID-19. Generated by immunoSEQ multiplex PCR, the TCRdb table keeps only in-frame clones and is missing some. Here the sample spans 35,000 or so clones, about 89% being singletons. Germline CDR1 MNHNY, CDR2 SVGAGI (reference sequence). CDR3 length equals 16 residues. V lost 4 bases, J lost 7 bases, and 12 bases stayed unmatched. Material for sequencing was peripheral blood. The source is a human donor in a cohort sampled during active COVID-19. This chain joins TRBV6-6 and TRBJ1-3; the match to TRBD1 covers 8 bases. The CDR3 DNA sequence: TGTGCCAGCAGTTCCCGGACAGGGATGAGGAGGAACACCATATATTTT. It encodes CASSSRTGMRRNTIYF.